A single sample is the source of the 19 T cell receptor beta chains below, sequenced in a study of T cells in Graves' hyperthyroidism and ophthalmopathy. TCR beta CDR3 region amplification was performed from RNA transcripts. HTBI primers were employed in a first-round RT-PCR of the TCR CDR3. One entry per CDR3 protein, called by TCRdb with MiXCR from the multiplex PCR reads. The data show approximately 870,000 distinct CDR3 sequences, with more than 30% seen just once and more than 7% held by the top ten. The material sequenced was blood. These receptors all stem from a man younger than 30 with Graves' hyperthyroidism.

This chain links TRBV7-9 with TRBJ1-2; a possible D gene is TRBD1 (5 bases). CDR1 SEHNR and CDR2 FQNEAQ come from the germline V gene (reference sequence). V lost 5 bases, J lost 4 bases, and 11 bases lay in between. This CDR3 is 13 amino acids long. For the CDR3, the DNA is TGTGCCAGCAGCCCACAGGAAAGCTATGGCTACACCTTC. It translates to CASSPQESYGYTF.

The chain uses TRBV7-2 and TRBJ1-5, with D perhaps TRBD1 (6 bases). CDR1 and CDR2 from the germline V gene are SGHTA and FQGNSA. The CDR3 is made up of 15 amino acids. The germline V and J ends were trimmed by 8 bases and 0 bases, with 14 bases remaining between them. The CDR3 sequence is CASSQGIYSNQPQHF. CDR3 DNA: TGTGCCAGCTCACAGGGTATCTATAGCAATCAGCCCCAGCATTTT.

This clonotype was recorded a few times. The rearrangement joins TRBV20-1 to TRBJ1-2; TRBD1 agrees at 7 bases. The germline gives CDR1 DFQATT, CDR2 SNEGSKA (reference sequence). The V and J ends lost 0 bases and 7 bases, in that order; junction bases with no gene match: 11. This CDR3 region has 15 residues. Here the CDR3 reads CSARDPDRVKGGYTF. CDR3 nucleotides: TGCAGTGCTAGAGATCCAGACAGGGTCAAGGGTGGCTACACCTTC.

This clonotype was observed once. The chain is built from TRBV6-5 and TRBJ2-7; D gene unclear. Looked up from germline, CDR1 is MNHEY and CDR2 is SVGAGI. The CDR3 contains 15 residues. The V and J ends lost 5 bases and 0 bases respectively, with 14 bases between them. This CDR3 is CASSGALASSYEQYF. CDR3 coding DNA: TGTGCCAGCAGTGGAGCGTTGGCCAGCTCCTACGAGCAGTACTTC.

The rearrangement links TRBV6-5 to TRBJ2-2, with D uncertain. Germline CDR1 MNHEY, CDR2 SVGAGI. This CDR3 spans 19 amino acids. V was clipped by 4 bases and J by 2 bases, with 23 bases between them. The CDR3 DNA follows: TGTGCCAGCAGTTCTTCCCCTCATAGACCGATCCTAAACACCGGGGAGCTGTTTTTT. Protein product: CASSSSPHRPILNTGELFF.

Many counts were recorded for this clonotype. The rearrangement joins TRBV10-3 to TRBJ1-2, with D unclear. The length of the CDR3 is 13 residues. CDR1 ENHRY and CDR2 SYGVKD come from the germline V gene. Trimming pared 7 bases from V and 4 bases from J, leaving 13 bases between. This CDR3 is CAIKSDRFYGYTF. For the CDR3, the DNA is TGTGCCATCAAGTCGGACCGGTTCTATGGCTACACCTTC.

Note on this clonotype: One end of the junction does not line up with germline, which may come from a read error. The chain carries TRBV6-9 and TRBJ1-1, with TRBD1 matching 7 bases. The germline CDR1 and CDR2 sequences are MNHGY and SVAAGI. CDR3 length equals 14 residues. The CDR3 coding sequence is TGTGCCAGCAGTAATTCAGGGGGGAGTACTGAAGCTTTCTTT. Translated, it gives CASSNSGGSTEAFF.

The chain joins TRBV6-1 to TRBJ2-6; the D is unclear. Deletions cut 6 bases from V and 5 bases from J, with 2 bases between. Germline CDR1 reads MNHNS; CDR2 reads SASEGT. The CDR3 is 11 residues long. The CDR3 bases are TGTGCCAGCAGACGGGCCAACGTCCTGACTTTC. This sequence encodes CASRRANVLTF.

A word on this clonotype: Given a much more abundant clone one base away, this may be a read error. The CDR3 bases are TGTGCCATCACCTCGACAGGTCTGGGCTACACCTTC. It translates to CAITSTGLGYTF. The chain uses TRBV6-6 and TRBJ1-2, with a weak D call TRBD1 (6 bases). Trimming pared 10 bases from V and 8 bases from J, leaving 17 bases between. Germline V CDR1 and CDR2: MNHNY, SVGAGI (reference sequence). CDR3 length: 12 residues.

This clonotype has only one observation. CDR3 sequence (DNA): TGTGCCAGTGCTAAGCGGAGGAAGGCCCTCCACTTT. Amino acids: CASAKRRKALHF. The chain has TRBV25-1 and TRBJ1-6; D ambiguous. CDR3 length: 12 amino acids. The ends were cut back, 9 bases at V and 14 bases at J, with 17 bases in the middle. Germline V lookup: CDR1 MGHDK, CDR2 SYGVNS. The full variable domain, rest sourced from reference TRBV25-1 and TRBJ1-6, is EADIYQTPRYLVIGTGKKITLECSQTMGHDKMYWYQQDPGMELHLIHYSYGVNSTEKGDLSSESTVSRIRTEHFPLTLESARPSHTSQYLCASAKRRKALHFGNGTRLTVT.

This clonotype was counted a few times. The rearrangement joins TRBV10-3 to TRBJ1-1, with D perhaps matching TRBD1 (6 bases). The CDR3 runs to 13 residues. Looked up from germline, CDR1 is ENHRY and CDR2 is SYGVKD. Trimming pared 2 bases from V and 4 bases from J, leaving 8 bases between. This CDR3 reads CAISEGGSTEAFF. For the CDR3, the DNA is TGTGCCATCAGTGAGGGGGGCAGCACTGAAGCTTTCTTT.

A few counts support this clonotype. This rearrangement joins TRBV20-1 to TRBJ1-5; TRBD1 matches 7 bases. The CDR3 totals 12 residues. V lost 7 bases, J lost 9 bases, and 9 bases stayed unmatched. Germline CDR1 DFQATT, CDR2 SNEGSKA (reference sequence). CDR3 residues: CSVQTGSGPQHF. CDR3 sequence (DNA): TGCAGTGTTCAGACAGGGAGTGGGCCCCAGCATTTT.

This sequence joins TRBV12-3 or TRBV12-4 and TRBJ1-2; no definite D call. V was cut by 6 bases and J by 2 bases, with 22 bases left in between. CDR3 length: 17 residues. The CDR3 DNA is TGTGCCAGCAGCCATAATGGATTATTAGAGGGCAACTATGGCTACACCTTC. Protein product: CASSHNGLLEGNYGYTF.

This clonotype turned up a few times. The gene calls are TRBV20-1 and TRBJ2-2, with D hard to call. CDR1 DFQATT and CDR2 SNEGSKA come from the germline V gene (reference sequence). The CDR3 spans 13 residues. V was clipped by 2 bases and J by 6 bases, with 10 bases between them. The CDR3 reads CSARPHKPGELFF. For the CDR3, the DNA is TGCAGTGCTAGACCTCATAAACCCGGGGAGCTGTTTTTT.

This clonotype appeared many times. In DNA form, the CDR3 reads TGTGCCAGCAGGCCGGGGGGGTTCGAGACCCAGTACTTC. Translated: CASRPGGFETQYF. The chain links TRBV11-2 to TRBJ2-5; 8 bases fit TRBD2. V dropped 6 bases and J dropped 5; count of bases not matched to a gene: 5. The CDR3 consists of 13 residues. The germline CDR1 and CDR2 sequences are SGHAT and FQNNGV. Based on the CDR3 plus reference TRBV11-2 and TRBJ2-5, the full variable domain is EAGVAQSPRYKIIEKRQSVAFWCNPISGHATLYWYQQILGQGPKLLIQFQNNGVVDDSQLPKDRFSAERLKGVDSTLKIQPAKLEDSAVYLCASRPGGFETQYFGPGTRLLVL.

The V gene is TRBV5-4, the J gene TRBJ2-5; TRBD2 agrees at 7 bases. This CDR3 has 15 residues. In germline, CDR1 is SGHNT, CDR2 YYREEE (reference sequence). V lost 2 bases, J lost 4 bases, and 8 bases stayed unmatched. CDR3 DNA: TGTGCCAGCAGCTTTTCACTAGCGTTGGGAGAGACCCAGTACTTC. This codes for CASSFSLALGETQYF.

This clonotype was recorded many times. V and J are TRBV2 and TRBJ1-2; 9 nucleotides align to TRBD1. The CDR3 runs 14 residues. Per germline, CDR1 SNHLY and CDR2 FYNNEI. With 1 base clipped from V and 3 bases from J, the junction kept 0 bases outside the gene matches. CDR3 region: CASSEGTGDYGYTF. CDR3 sequence (DNA): TGTGCCAGCAGTGAAGGGACAGGGGACTATGGCTACACCTTC. Looking up the rest from reference TRBV2 and TRBJ1-2 gives the full variable domain: EPEVTQTPSHQVTQMGQEVILRCVPISNHLYFYWYRQILGQKVEFLVSFYNNEISEKSEIFDDQFSVERPDGSNFTLKIRSTKLEDSAMYFCASSEGTGDYGYTFGSGTRLTVV.

The J gene is TRBJ1-6, the V gene TRBV19, with TRBD1 as a possible D gene (5 bases). The CDR3 consists of 15 residues. The germline CDR1 and CDR2 sequences are LNHDA and SQIVND (reference sequence). Deletions cut 2 bases from V and 10 bases from J, with 15 bases between. The CDR3 is CASSISGGKGSPLHF. CDR3 nucleotide sequence: TGTGCCAGTAGTATAAGCGGGGGAAAGGGCTCACCCCTCCACTTT.

V and J are TRBV20-1 and TRBJ1-3; D is unresolved. The ends were cut back, 6 bases at V and 2 bases at J, with 5 bases in the middle. This CDR3 contains 11 residues. The germline V gene encodes CDR1 DFQATT and CDR2 SNEGSKA (reference sequence). This chain's CDR3 is CSATTGNTIYF. CDR3 nucleotide sequence: TGCAGTGCCACGACTGGAAACACCATATATTTT.